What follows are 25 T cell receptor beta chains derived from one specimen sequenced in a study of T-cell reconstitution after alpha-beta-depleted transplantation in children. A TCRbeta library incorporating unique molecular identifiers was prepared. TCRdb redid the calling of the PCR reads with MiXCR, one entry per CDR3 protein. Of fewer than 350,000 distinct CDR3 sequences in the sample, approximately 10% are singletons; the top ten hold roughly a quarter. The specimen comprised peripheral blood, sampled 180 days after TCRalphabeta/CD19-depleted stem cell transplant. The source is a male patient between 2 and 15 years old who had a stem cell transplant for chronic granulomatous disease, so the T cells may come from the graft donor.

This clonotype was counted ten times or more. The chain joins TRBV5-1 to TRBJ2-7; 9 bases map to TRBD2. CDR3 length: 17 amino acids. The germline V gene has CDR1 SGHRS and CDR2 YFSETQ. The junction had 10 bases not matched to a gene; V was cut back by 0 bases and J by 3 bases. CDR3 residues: CASSLDISASGIYEQYF. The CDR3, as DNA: TGCGCCAGCAGCTTGGATATTTCGGCTAGCGGGATCTACGAGCAGTACTTC.

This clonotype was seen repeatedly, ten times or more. The CDR3 loop is CASTRGGRQETQYF. The CDR3 nucleotides are TGTGCCAGCACCCGGGGCGGGCGACAAGAGACCCAGTACTTC. The chain couples TRBV12-3 or TRBV12-4 to TRBJ2-5, with D possibly being TRBD1 or TRBD2 (5 bases each). The CDR3 has 14 amino acids. Trimming removed 7 bases from V and 2 bases from J, with 14 bases in between.

CDR3 region: CASSHQGANTGELFF. The CDR3 DNA is TGTGCCAGCAGTCATCAGGGGGCTAACACCGGGGAGCTGTTTTTT. The gene calls are TRBV12-3 or TRBV12-4 and TRBJ2-2; TRBD1 aligns across 8 bases. Trimming cost V 5 bases and J 2 bases; bases outside gene matches: 4. This CDR3 is built from 15 residues.

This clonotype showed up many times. The CDR3 spells CAISRVGDKEQFF. DNA for the CDR3: TGTGCCATCAGCAGGGTGGGGGATAAGGAGCAGTTCTTC. This chain links TRBV10-3 with TRBJ2-1; TRBD1 or TRBD2 may be the D gene (5 bases each). The CDR3 is 13 amino acids. Germline-derived CDR1 and CDR2 are ENHRY and SYGVKD. The V gene lost 6 bases and the J gene lost 10 bases, with 16 bases spanning the gap.

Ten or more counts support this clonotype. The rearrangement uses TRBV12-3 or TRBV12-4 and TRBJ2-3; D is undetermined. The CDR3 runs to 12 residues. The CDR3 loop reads CGSGWSTDTQYF. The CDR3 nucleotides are TGTGGATCCGGGTGGTCGACAGATACGCAGTATTTT.

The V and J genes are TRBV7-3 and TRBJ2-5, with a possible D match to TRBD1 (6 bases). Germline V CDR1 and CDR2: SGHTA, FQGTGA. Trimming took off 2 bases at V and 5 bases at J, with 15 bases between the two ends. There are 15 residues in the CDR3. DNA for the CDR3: TGTGCCAGCAGCTTAGGGACATTCGGCGGGGAGACCCAGTACTTC. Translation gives CASSLGTFGGETQYF. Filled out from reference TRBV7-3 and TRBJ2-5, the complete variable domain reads GAGVSQTPSNKVTEKGKYVELRCDPISGHTALYWYRQSLGQGPEFLIYFQGTGAADDSGLPNDRFFAVRPEGSVSTLKIQRTERGDSAVYLCASSLGTFGGETQYFGPGTRLLVL.

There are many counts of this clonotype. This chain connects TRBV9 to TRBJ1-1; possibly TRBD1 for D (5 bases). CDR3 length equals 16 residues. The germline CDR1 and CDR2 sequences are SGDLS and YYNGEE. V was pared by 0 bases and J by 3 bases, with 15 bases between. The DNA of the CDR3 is TGTGCCAGCAGCGTAGGATTCAGGAGGGGCGACACTGAAGCTTTCTTT. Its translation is CASSVGFRRGDTEAFF. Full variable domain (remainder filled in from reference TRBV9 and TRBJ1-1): DSGVTQTPKHLITATGQRVTLRCSPRSGDLSVYWYQQSLDQGLQFLIQYYNGEERAKGNILERFSAQQFPDLHSELNLSSLELGDSALYFCASSVGFRRGDTEAFFGQGTRLTVV.

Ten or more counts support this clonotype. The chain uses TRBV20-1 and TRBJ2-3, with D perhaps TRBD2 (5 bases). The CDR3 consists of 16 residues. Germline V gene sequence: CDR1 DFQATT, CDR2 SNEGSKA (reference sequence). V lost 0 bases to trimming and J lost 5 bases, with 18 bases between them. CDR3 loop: CSARESTRTLRDTQYF. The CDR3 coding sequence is TGCAGTGCTAGAGAATCAACTAGGACCCTCCGAGATACGCAGTATTTT.

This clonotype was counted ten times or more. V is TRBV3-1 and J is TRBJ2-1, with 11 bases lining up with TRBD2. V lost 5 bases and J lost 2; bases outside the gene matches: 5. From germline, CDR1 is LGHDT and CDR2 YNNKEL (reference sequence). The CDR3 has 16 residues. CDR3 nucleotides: TGTGCCAGCAGCGGTAGCGGGAGGGCCGCCTACAATGAGCAGTTCTTC. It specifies CASSGSGRAAYNEQFF.

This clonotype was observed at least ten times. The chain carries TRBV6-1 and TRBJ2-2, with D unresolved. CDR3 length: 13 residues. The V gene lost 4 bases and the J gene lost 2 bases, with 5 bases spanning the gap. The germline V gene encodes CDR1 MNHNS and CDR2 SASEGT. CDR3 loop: CASSAINTGELFF. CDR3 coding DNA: TGTGCCAGCAGTGCGATAAACACCGGGGAGCTGTTTTTT.

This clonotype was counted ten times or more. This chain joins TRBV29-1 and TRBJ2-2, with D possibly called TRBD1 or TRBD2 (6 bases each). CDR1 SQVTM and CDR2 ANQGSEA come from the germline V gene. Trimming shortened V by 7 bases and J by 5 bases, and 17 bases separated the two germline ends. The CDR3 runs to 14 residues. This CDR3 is CSAARGGTTGELFF. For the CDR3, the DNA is TGCAGCGCCGCACGAGGGGGGACTACCGGGGAGCTGTTTTTT.

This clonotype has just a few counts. The CDR3 protein is CASSSGTSGSGEQYF. In DNA, the CDR3 is TGCGCCAGCAGTTCCGGGACTAGCGGGAGCGGCGAGCAGTACTTC. This chain joins TRBV5-1 and TRBJ2-7; 14 nucleotides match TRBD2. J was trimmed by 6 bases and V by 5 bases; bases with no gene match: 7. Germline V gives CDR1 SGHRS, CDR2 YFSETQ. This CDR3 region has 15 residues. The whole variable domain, filled in from reference TRBV5-1 and TRBJ2-7, reads KAGVTQTPRYLIKTRGQQVTLSCSPISGHRSVSWYQQTPGQGLQFLFEYFSETQRNKGNFPGRFSGRQFSNSRSEMNVSTLELGDSALYLCASSSGTSGSGEQYFGPGTRLTVT.

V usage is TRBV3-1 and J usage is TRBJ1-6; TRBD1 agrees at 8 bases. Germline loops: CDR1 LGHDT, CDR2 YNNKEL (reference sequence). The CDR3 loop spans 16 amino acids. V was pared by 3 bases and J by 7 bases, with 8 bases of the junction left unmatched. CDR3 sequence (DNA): TGTGCCAGCAGCCACTCCGGACAGGGCGTCAATTCACCCCTCCACTTT. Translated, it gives CASSHSGQGVNSPLHF.

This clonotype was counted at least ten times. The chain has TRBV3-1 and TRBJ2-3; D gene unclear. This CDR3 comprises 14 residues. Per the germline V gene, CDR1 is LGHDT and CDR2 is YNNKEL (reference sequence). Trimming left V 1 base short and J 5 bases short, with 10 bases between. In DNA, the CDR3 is TGTGCCAGCAGCCAAGCGGCGTATCAAGATACGCAGTATTTT. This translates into CASSQAAYQDTQYF.

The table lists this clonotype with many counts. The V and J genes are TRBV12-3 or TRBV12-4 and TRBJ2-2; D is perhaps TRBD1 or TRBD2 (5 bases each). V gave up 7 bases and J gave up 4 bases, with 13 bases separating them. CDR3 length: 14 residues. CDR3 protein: CASTLGRLTGELFF. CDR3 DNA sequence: TGTGCCAGCACCCTGGGACGCCTCACCGGGGAGCTGTTTTTT.

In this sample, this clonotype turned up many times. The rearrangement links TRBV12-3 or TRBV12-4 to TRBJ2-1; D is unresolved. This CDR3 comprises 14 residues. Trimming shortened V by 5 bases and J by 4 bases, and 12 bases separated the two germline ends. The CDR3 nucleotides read TGTGCCAGCAGTCTATTAATATCTTACAATGAGCAGTTCTTC. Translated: CASSLLISYNEQFF.

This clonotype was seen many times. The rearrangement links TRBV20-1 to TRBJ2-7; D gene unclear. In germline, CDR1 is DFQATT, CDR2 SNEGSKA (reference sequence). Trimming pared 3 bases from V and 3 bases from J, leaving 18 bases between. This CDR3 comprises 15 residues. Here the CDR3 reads CSARGIVRTGYEQYF. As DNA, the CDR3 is TGCAGTGCTAGGGGGATAGTCAGGACGGGCTACGAGCAGTACTTC.

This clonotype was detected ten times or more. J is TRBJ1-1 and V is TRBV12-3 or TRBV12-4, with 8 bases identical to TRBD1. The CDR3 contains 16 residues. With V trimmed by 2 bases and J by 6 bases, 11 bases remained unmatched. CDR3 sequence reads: CASSLPTGALRAEAFF. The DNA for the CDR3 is TGTGCCAGCAGTTTACCGACAGGGGCGCTGCGGGCTGAAGCTTTCTTT.

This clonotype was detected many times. The chain's CDR3 is CASSFRTGEEQYF. The CDR3, as DNA: TGCGCCAGCAGCTTTCGGACAGGGGAAGAGCAGTACTTC. The J gene is TRBJ2-7, the V gene TRBV5-1; 9 positions match TRBD1. Trimming took 2 bases from V and 7 from J; bases not matched to a gene: 4. Germline V gene data show CDR1 as SGHRS and CDR2 as YFSETQ. The CDR3 is made up of 13 amino acids. The full variable domain, in which reference TRBV5-1 and TRBJ2-7 provide the parts outside the CDR3, is KAGVTQTPRYLIKTRGQQVTLSCSPISGHRSVSWYQQTPGQGLQFLFEYFSETQRNKGNFPGRFSGRQFSNSRSEMNVSTLELGDSALYLCASSFRTGEEQYFGPGTRLTVT.

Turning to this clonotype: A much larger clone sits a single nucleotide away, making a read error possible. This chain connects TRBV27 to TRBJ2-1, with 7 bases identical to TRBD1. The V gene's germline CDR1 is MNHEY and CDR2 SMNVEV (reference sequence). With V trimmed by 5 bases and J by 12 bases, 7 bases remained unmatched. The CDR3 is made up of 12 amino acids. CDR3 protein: CASSPTGRAQFF. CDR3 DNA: TGTGCCAGCAGTCCGACAGGGCGTGCGCAGTTCTTC.

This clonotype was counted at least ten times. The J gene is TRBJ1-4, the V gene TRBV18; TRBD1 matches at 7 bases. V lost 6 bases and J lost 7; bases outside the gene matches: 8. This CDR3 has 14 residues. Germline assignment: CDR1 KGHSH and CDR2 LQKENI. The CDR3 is CASSQLDRLEKLFF. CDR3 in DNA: TGTGCCAGCTCCCAGCTGGACAGGCTTGAAAAACTGTTTTTT.

The DNA of the CDR3 is TGTGCCAGTAGTCCCGGACTAGAAGCTTTCTTT. Amino acids: CASSPGLEAFF. V usage is TRBV19 and J usage is TRBJ1-1, with D hard to call. Deletions cut 5 bases from V and 8 bases from J, with 9 bases between. The CDR3 totals 11 residues. Germline-derived CDR1 and CDR2 are LNHDA and SQIVND (reference sequence).

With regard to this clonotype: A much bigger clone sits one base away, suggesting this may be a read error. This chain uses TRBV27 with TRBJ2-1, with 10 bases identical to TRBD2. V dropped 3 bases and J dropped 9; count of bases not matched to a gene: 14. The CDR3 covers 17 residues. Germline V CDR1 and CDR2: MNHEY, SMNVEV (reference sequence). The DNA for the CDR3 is TGTGCCAGCAGTTTCCTTAGTGAGCGGGGGGGCGACAGTGAGCAGTTCTTC. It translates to CASSFLSERGGDSEQFF.

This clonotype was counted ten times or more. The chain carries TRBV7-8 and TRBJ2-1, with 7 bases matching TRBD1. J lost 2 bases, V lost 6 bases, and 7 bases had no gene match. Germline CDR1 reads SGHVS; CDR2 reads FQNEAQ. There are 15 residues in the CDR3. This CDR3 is CASRSDRAPYNEQFF. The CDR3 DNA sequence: TGTGCCAGCAGATCAGACAGGGCCCCCTACAATGAGCAGTTCTTC.

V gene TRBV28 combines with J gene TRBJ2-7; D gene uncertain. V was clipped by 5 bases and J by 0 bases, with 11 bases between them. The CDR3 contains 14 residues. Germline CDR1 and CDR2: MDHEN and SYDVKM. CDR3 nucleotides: TGTGCCAGCAGTGGGTCCCAGAACTCCTACGAGCAGTACTTC. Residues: CASSGSQNSYEQYF.